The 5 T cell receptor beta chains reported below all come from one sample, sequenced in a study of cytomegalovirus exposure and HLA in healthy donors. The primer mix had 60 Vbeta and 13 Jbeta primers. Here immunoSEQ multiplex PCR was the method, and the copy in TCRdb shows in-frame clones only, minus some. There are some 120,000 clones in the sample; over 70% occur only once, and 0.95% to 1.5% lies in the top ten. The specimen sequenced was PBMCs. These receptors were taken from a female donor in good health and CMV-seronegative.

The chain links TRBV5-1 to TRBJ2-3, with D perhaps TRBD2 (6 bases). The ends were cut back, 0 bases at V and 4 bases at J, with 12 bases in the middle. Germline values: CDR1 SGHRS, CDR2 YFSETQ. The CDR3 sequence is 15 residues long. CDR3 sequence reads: CASSLGGVDADTQYF. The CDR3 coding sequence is TGCGCCAGCAGCTTGGGGGGGGTTGATGCAGATACGCAGTATTTT.

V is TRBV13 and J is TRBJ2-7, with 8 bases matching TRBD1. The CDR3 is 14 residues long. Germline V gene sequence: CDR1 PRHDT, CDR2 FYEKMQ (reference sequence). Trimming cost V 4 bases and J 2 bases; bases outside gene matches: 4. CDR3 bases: TGTGCCAGCAGCTGGGACAGGACCACCTACGAGCAGTACTTC. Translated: CASSWDRTTYEQYF. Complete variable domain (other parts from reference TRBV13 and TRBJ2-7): AAGVIQSPRHLIKEKRETATLKCYPIPRHDTVYWYQQGPGQDPQFLISFYEKMQSDKGSIPDRFSAQQFSDYHSELNMSSLELGDSALYFCASSWDRTTYEQYFGPGTRLTVT.

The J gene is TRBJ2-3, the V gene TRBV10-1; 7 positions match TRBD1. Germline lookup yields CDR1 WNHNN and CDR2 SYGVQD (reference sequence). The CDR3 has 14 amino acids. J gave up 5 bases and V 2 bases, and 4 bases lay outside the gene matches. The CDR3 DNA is TGCGCCAGCAGTGAGAGGGGGCGAGGAGATACGCAGTATTTT. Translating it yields CASSERGRGDTQYF.

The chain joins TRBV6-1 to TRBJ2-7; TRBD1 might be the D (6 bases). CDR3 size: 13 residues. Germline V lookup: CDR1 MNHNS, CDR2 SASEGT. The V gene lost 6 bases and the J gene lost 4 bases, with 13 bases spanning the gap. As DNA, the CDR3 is TGTGCCAGCAGCTCTGAACAGGGTTACGAGCAGTACTTC. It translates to CASSSEQGYEQYF.

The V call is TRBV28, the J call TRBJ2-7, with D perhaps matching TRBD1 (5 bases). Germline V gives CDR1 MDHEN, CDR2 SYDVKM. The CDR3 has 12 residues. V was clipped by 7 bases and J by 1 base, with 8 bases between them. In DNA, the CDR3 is TGTGCCAGCACGGACAAGTCCTACGAGCAGTACTTC. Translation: CASTDKSYEQYF.